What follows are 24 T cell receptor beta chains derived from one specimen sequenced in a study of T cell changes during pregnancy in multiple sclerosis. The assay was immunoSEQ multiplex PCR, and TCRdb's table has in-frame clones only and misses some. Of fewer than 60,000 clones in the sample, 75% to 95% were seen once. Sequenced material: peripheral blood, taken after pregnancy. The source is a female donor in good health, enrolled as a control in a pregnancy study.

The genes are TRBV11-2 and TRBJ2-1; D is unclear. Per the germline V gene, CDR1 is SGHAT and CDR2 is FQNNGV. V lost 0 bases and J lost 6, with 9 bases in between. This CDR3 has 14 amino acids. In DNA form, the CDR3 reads TGTGCCAGCAGCTTAGACTGGCCTGGCAATGAGCAGTTCTTC. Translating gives CASSLDWPGNEQFF.

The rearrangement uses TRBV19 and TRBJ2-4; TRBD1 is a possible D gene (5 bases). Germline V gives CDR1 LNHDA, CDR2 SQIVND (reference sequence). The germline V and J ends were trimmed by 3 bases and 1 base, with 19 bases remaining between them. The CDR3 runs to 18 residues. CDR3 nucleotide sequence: TGTGCCAGTAGTATTAGGGCTCCGTTTAAGGGGGCCAAAAACATTCAGTACTTC. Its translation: CASSIRAPFKGAKNIQYF.

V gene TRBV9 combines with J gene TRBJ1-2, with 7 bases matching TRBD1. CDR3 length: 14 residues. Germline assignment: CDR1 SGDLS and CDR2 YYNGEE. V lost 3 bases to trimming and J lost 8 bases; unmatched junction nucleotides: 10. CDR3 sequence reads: CASSASTGRVGYTF. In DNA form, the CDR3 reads TGTGCCAGCAGCGCCTCGACAGGGAGAGTAGGCTACACCTTC.

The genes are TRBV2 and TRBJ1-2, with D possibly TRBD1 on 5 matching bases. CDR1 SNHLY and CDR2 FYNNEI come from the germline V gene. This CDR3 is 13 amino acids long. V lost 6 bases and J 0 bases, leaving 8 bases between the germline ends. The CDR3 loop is CASRGGTNYGYTF. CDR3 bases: TGTGCCAGCAGGGGGGGAACTAACTATGGCTACACCTTC.

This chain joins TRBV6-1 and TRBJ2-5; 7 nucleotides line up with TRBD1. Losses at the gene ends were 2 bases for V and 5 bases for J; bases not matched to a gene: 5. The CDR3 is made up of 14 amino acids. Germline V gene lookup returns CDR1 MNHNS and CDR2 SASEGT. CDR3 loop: CASSESRGRETQYF. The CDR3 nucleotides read TGTGCCAGCAGTGAATCTAGGGGGCGGGAGACCCAGTACTTC.

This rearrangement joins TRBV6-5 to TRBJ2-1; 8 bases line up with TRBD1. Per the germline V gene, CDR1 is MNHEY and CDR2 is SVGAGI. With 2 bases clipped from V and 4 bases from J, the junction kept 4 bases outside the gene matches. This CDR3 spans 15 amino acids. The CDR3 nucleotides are TGTGCCAGCAGTTACGCAGGGGGCCGATACAATGAGCAGTTCTTC. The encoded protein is CASSYAGGRYNEQFF.

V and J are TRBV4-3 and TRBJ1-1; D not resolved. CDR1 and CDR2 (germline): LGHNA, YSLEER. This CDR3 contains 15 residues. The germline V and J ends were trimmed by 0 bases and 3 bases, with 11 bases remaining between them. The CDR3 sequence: CASSQDPLRYTEAFF. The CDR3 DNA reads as TGCGCCAGCAGCCAAGATCCCTTGAGATACACTGAAGCTTTCTTT.

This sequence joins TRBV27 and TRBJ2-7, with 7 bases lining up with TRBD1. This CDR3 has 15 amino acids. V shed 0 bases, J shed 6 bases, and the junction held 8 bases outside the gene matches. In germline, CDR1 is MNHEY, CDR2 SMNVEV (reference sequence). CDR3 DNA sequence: TGTGCCAGCAGTTTATCCGACAGGGAACCATCCGAGCAGTACTTC. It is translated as CASSLSDREPSEQYF.

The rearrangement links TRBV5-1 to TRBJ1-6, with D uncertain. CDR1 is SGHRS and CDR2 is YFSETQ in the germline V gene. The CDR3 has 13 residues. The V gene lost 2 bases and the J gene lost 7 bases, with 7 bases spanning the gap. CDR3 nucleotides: TGCGCCAGCAGCTTAAACGGGAATTCACCCCTCCACTTT. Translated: CASSLNGNSPLHF. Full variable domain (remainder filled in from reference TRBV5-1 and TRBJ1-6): KAGVTQTPRYLIKTRGQQVTLSCSPISGHRSVSWYQQTPGQGLQFLFEYFSETQRNKGNFPGRFSGRQFSNSRSEMNVSTLELGDSALYLCASSLNGNSPLHFGNGTRLTVT.

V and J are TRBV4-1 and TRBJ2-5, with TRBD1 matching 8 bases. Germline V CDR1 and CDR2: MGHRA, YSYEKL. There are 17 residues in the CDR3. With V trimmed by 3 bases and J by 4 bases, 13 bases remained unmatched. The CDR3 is CASSQGQGATVGETQYF. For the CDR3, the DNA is TGCGCCAGCAGCCAGGGCCAGGGGGCGACGGTAGGAGAGACCCAGTACTTC.

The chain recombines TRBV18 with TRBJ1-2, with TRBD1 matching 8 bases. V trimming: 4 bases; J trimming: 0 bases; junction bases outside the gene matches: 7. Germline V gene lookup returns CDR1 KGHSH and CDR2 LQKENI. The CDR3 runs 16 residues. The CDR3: CASSRGQGSANYGYTF. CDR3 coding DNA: TGTGCCAGCTCACGAGGACAGGGAAGCGCTAACTATGGCTACACCTTC.

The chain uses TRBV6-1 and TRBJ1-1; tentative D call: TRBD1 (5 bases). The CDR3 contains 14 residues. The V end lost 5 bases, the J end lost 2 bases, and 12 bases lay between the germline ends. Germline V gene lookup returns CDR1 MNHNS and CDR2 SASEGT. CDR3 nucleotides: TGTGCCAGCAGTTTTGGGGCCCTTAACACTGAAGCTTTCTTT. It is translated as CASSFGALNTEAFF.

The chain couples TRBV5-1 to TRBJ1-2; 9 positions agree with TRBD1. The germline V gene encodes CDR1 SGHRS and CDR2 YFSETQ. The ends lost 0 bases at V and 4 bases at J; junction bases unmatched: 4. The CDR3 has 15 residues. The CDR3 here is CASSLAGQGTYGYTF. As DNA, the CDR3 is TGCGCCAGCAGCTTGGCCGGACAGGGGACCTATGGCTACACCTTC.

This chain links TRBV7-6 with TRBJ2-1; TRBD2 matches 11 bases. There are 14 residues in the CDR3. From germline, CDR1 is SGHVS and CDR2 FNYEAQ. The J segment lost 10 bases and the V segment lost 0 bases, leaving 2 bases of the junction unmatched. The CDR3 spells CASSLATSGTEQFF. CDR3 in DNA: TGTGCCAGCAGCTTAGCGACTAGCGGGACGGAGCAGTTCTTC.

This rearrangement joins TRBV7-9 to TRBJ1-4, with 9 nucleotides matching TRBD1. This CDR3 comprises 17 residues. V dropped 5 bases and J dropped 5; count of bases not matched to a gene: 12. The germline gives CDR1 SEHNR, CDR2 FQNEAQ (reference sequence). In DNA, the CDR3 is TGTGCCAGCAGCATTAGGGGGACAGGGAACCTCAATGAAAAACTGTTTTTT. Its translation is CASSIRGTGNLNEKLFF.

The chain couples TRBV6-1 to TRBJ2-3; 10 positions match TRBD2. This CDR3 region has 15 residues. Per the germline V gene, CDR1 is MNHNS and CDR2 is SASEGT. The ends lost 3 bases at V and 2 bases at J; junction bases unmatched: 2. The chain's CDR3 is CASSDLAGATDTQYF. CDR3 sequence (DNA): TGTGCCAGCAGTGATCTAGCGGGAGCCACAGATACGCAGTATTTT.

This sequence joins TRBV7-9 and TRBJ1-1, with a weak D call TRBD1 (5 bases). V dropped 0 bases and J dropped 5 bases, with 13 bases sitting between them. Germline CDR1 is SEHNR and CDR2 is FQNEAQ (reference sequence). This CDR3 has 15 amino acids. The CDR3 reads CASSLAAGRATEAFF. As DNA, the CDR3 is TGTGCCAGCAGCTTAGCGGCAGGGCGTGCTACTGAAGCTTTCTTT.

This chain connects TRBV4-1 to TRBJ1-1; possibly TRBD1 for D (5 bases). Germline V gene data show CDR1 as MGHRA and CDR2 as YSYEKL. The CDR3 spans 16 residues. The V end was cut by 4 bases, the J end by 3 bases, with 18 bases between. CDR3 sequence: CASSPYGGEVDTEAFF. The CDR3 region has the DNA TGCGCCAGCAGCCCATATGGGGGGGAGGTAGACACTGAAGCTTTCTTT.

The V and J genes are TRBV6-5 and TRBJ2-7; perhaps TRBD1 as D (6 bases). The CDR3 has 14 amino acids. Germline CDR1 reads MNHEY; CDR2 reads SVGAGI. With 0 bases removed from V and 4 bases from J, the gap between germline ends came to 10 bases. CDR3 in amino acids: CASSYSTGIYEQYF. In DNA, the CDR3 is TGTGCCAGCAGTTACTCTACAGGGATTTACGAGCAGTACTTC.

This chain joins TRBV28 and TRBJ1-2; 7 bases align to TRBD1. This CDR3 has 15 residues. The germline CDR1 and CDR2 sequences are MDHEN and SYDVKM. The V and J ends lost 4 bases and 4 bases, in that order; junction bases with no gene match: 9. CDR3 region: CASSSPAGTAYGYTF. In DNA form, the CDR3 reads TGTGCCAGCAGTTCTCCCGCCGGGACAGCCTATGGCTACACCTTC.

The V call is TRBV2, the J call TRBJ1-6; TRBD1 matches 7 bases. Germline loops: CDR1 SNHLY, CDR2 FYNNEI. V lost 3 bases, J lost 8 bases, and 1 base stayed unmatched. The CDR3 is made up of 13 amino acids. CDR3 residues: CASSDRGDSPLHF. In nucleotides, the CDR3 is TGTGCCAGCAGTGACAGGGGGGATTCACCCCTCCACTTT.

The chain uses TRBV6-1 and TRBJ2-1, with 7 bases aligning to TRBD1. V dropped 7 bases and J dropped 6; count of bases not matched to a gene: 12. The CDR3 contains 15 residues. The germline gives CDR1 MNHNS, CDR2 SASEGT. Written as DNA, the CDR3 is TGTGCCAGCACTTCACTATGGACAGGAGGCAATGAGCAGTTCTTC. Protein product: CASTSLWTGGNEQFF.

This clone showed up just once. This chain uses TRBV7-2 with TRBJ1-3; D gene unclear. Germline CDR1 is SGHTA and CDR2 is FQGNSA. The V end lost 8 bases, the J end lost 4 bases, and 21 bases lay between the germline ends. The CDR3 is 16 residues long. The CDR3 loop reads CASQWSFSGFGNTIYF. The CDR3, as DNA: TGTGCCAGCCAGTGGAGCTTCTCGGGATTCGGAAACACCATATATTTT.

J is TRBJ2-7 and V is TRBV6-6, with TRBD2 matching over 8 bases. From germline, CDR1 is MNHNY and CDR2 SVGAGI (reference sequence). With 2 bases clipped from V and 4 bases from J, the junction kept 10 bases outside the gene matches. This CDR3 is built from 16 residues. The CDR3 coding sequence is TGTGCCAGCAGTTACGGCGGCGCTAGCGGGTTGTACGAGCAGTACTTC. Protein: CASSYGGASGLYEQYF.